This T cell receptor (beta chain) is from a study of early T cells in non-severe SARS-CoV-2 infection. Findings and limits, study-wide: Private and CD4 specificities were missed by VDJdb matching, which favored anti-spike CD8 responses.

The library protocol tagged individual cDNA molecules with unique molecular identifiers. TCRdb processed the 5' RACE reads anew with MiXCR; each CDR3 protein has one entry. The table lists 80,000 to 95,000 distinct CDR3 sequences, roughly an eighth of them singletons. Concerning this clonotype: Its antigen is not known.

This receptor was obtained from an adult who was a healthcare worker with PCR-confirmed SARS-CoV-2 infection or an uninfected control (not recorded which). The sample was whole blood.

CDR3 sequence: CASSPSVIQYF. Here the CDR3 DNA reads TGTGCCAGCAGCCCCTCGGTCATTCAGTACTTC. The chain employs TRBV6-6 and TRBJ2-4; no clear D. CDR1 is MNHNY and CDR2 is SVGAGI in the germline V gene (reference sequence). CDR3 length: 11 amino acids. Trimming stripped 6 bases from V and 9 bases from J, with 9 bases between.